This entry describes one TCR beta chain. Its antigen is as yet unknown. These data are taken from a study of shared clonotypes between healthy human individuals. Healthy adults negative for HIV, lacking recent acute infections or vaccinations, served as donors. Using immunoSEQ multiplex PCR, the repertoire was profiled, and TCRdb retains in-frame clones only, with some absent. The data contain approximately 2,300,000 clones, 80% to 95% of them seen just once; the ten biggest clones take up 0.3% to 0.4%. Study-level results: On the whole, naive subsets had larger estimated richness than memory subsets had.

Trimming removed 5 bases from V and 3 bases from J, with 11 bases in between. The CDR3 is made up of 14 amino acids. Germline V lookup: CDR1 LNHDA, CDR2 SQIVND (reference sequence). This TCR was recovered from a man between 18 and 35 years old in good health. Some clones in this sample may be carry-over from other donors' samples. The chain carries TRBV19 and TRBJ2-1; weak D call: TRBD1 (6 bases). The sequenced sample consisted of naive CD4+ T cells from PBMCs. Described subset: CD45RA+ positively selected. CDR3: CASSASRGYNEQFF. In DNA form, the CDR3 reads TGTGCCAGTAGTGCATCCAGGGGCTACAATGAGCAGTTCTTC.